These 24 T cell receptor beta chains were all obtained from the same sample, sequenced in a study of vaccination effects on CD4 cells after COVID-19. Antigen specificity for these receptors is unknown. Repertoires were generated with immunoSEQ multiplex PCR, while TCRdb's copy carries only in-frame clones and drops some. Of roughly 24,000 clones listed, around 77% are singletons. Peptide-pool stimulation followed by sequencing identified expanded antigen-specific CD4+ clonotypes in the ViraFEST assay. Once cultured for approximately eleven days, the cells underwent separation to obtain CD4+ T cells. Infection dated between March and December 2020, before the Alpha, Beta and Delta variants reached the United States. The sample here was CD4+ T cells from PBMCs cultured with SARS-CoV-2 spike peptides, taken before COVID-19 vaccination. These receptors were collected from a human donor who had a prior SARS-CoV-2 infection.

V usage is TRBV15 and J usage is TRBJ1-1; unclear D gene. Trimming cost V 0 bases and J 2 bases, with 4 bases left between them. Germline CDR1 and CDR2: LNHNV and YYDKDF (reference sequence). The CDR3 runs to 13 residues. The CDR3 nucleotides are TGTGCCACCAGCAGAGATCCTAACACTGAAGCTTTCTTT. This sequence encodes CATSRDPNTEAFF.

The V and J genes are TRBV2 and TRBJ2-7, with unresolved D. Germline CDR1 is SNHLY and CDR2 is FYNNEI. The CDR3 is 11 residues long. V lost 7 bases and J lost 3, with 7 bases in between. CDR3 nucleotide sequence: TGTGCCAGCATCTCAGACTACGAGCAGTACTTC. This translates into CASISDYEQYF.

V and J are TRBV10-3 and TRBJ2-1, with unresolved D. The CDR3 extends over 14 amino acids. Germline CDR1 reads ENHRY; CDR2 reads SYGVKD. The V end was cut by 6 bases, the J end by 0 bases, with 9 bases between. In nucleotides, the CDR3 is TGTGCCATCAGCGAATTTAACTCCTACAATGAGCAGTTCTTC. Translation gives CAISEFNSYNEQFF.

The V and J genes are TRBV7-6 and TRBJ1-4; D uncertain. The CDR3 has 16 residues. Germline lookup yields CDR1 SGHVS and CDR2 FNYEAQ. Trimming pared 1 base from V and 5 bases from J, leaving 14 bases between. The CDR3 reads CASSLEPGLLNEKLFF. The DNA for the CDR3 is TGTGCCAGCAGCTTAGAGCCGGGTCTTCTGAATGAAAAACTGTTTTTT.

The chain recombines TRBV18 with TRBJ1-2; 9 nucleotides align to TRBD1. The V and J ends lost 3 bases and 4 bases, in that order; junction bases with no gene match: 6. Germline V lookup: CDR1 KGHSH, CDR2 LQKENI. The CDR3 contains 15 residues. CDR3 nucleotide sequence: TGTGCCAGCTCACCTTCCACAGGGGGCGGCTATGGCTACACCTTC. Translated, it gives CASSPSTGGGYGYTF.

The chain's CDR3 is CASSDPGGVREKLFF. The CDR3 DNA sequence: TGCGCCAGCAGCGATCCGGGAGGGGTTCGTGAAAAACTGTTTTTT. The chain has TRBV5-1 and TRBJ1-4; tentatively, D is TRBD1 (5 bases). V was clipped by 4 bases and J by 7 bases, with 17 bases between them. CDR3 length equals 15 residues. From germline, CDR1 is SGHRS and CDR2 YFSETQ.

This sequence joins TRBV6-4 and TRBJ2-3; D is perhaps TRBD2 (6 bases). The CDR3 totals 14 residues. The V gene lost 3 bases and the J gene lost 4 bases, with 11 bases spanning the gap. Germline CDR1 MRHNA, CDR2 SNTAGT. The CDR3 DNA sequence: TGTGCCAGCAGTGAGCGGGGCGGGGCAGATACGCAGTATTTT. It encodes CASSERGGADTQYF.

The chain is built from TRBV27 and TRBJ2-7; D might be TRBD1 or TRBD2, each matching 5 bases. The germline gives CDR1 MNHEY, CDR2 SMNVEV (reference sequence). The CDR3 sequence is 14 residues long. The V gene lost 3 bases and the J gene lost 2 bases, with 11 bases spanning the gap. CDR3 nucleotides: TGTGCCAGCAGTTTTGGGACCGATACCTACGAGCAGTACTTC. Its translation is CASSFGTDTYEQYF.

The gene calls are TRBV21-1 and TRBJ1-1; the D segment call TRBD1 is taken from the table without a DNA check. TRBV21-1 is given as a pseudogene. The CDR3 extends over 12 amino acids. The CDR3 DNA is TGTGCCAGCAGCCTTAGACAACGCGAAGCTTTCTTT. Translation gives CASSLRQREAFF.

CDR3: CASSDQALQETQYF. CDR3 in DNA: TGTGCCAGCAGTGACCAGGCGCTCCAAGAGACCCAGTACTTC. The chain employs TRBV25-1 and TRBJ2-5; D not resolved. Germline CDR1 MGHDK, CDR2 SYGVNS. This CDR3 has 14 residues. V was cut by 3 bases and J by 1 base, with 9 bases left in between.

The chain has TRBV11-2 and TRBJ2-1; 9 positions match TRBD2. The CDR3 contains 15 residues. With V trimmed by 7 bases and J by 2 bases, 6 bases remained unmatched. Looked up from germline, CDR1 is SGHAT and CDR2 is FQNNGV. CDR3 DNA: TGTGCCAGCACCGTAGGACTAGCGACCTACAATGAGCAGTTCTTC. Translation gives CASTVGLATYNEQFF. The full variable domain, its missing parts supplied by reference TRBV11-2 and TRBJ2-1, is EAGVAQSPRYKIIEKRQSVAFWCNPISGHATLYWYQQILGQGPKLLIQFQNNGVVDDSQLPKDRFSAERLKGVDSTLKIQPAKLEDSAVYLCASTVGLATYNEQFFGPGTRLTVL.

V usage is TRBV7-8 and J usage is TRBJ2-2, with D perhaps TRBD1 (6 bases). V was clipped by 5 bases and J by 1 base, with 8 bases between them. The CDR3 is 14 residues long. Germline V gives CDR1 SGHVS, CDR2 FQNEAQ. CDR3 DNA sequence: TGTGCCAGCAGCATACAGGGGAACACCGGGGAGCTGTTTTTT. The encoded protein is CASSIQGNTGELFF. Using reference TRBV7-8 and TRBJ2-2 for the parts outside the CDR3, the full variable domain is GAGVSQSPRYKVAKRGQDVALRCDPISGHVSLFWYQQALGQGPEFLTYFQNEAQLDKSGLPSDRFFAERPEGSVSTLKIQRTQQEDSAVYLCASSIQGNTGELFFGEGSRLTVL.

The genes are TRBV7-2 and TRBJ2-1; D is perhaps TRBD1 or TRBD2 (6 bases each). CDR1 and CDR2 from the germline V gene are SGHTA and FQGNSA. This CDR3 has 14 amino acids. V lost 5 bases and J 4 bases, leaving 12 bases between the germline ends. Here the CDR3 reads CASSRGLIYNEQFF. For the CDR3, the DNA is TGTGCCAGCAGCCGGGGGCTTATTTACAATGAGCAGTTCTTC. The whole variable domain, remainder taken from reference TRBV7-2 and TRBJ2-1, is GAGVSQSPSNKVTEKGKDVELRCDPISGHTALYWYRQSLGQGLEFLIYFQGNSAPDKSGLPSDRFSAERTGGSVSTLTIQRTQQEDSAVYLCASSRGLIYNEQFFGPGTRLTVL.

The genes are TRBV9 and TRBJ2-5; possible D gene TRBD2, 5 bases. Germline CDR1 SGDLS, CDR2 YYNGEE. The CDR3 extends over 14 amino acids. Trimming cost V 5 bases and J 5 bases, with 16 bases left between them. The chain's CDR3 is CASSVTGVEETQYF. CDR3 bases: TGTGCCAGCAGTGTGACCGGGGTGGAGGAGACCCAGTACTTC. The full variable domain, with the rest looked up from reference TRBV9 and TRBJ2-5, is DSGVTQTPKHLITATGQRVTLRCSPRSGDLSVYWYQQSLDQGLQFLIQYYNGEERAKGNILERFSAQQFPDLHSELNLSSLELGDSALYFCASSVTGVEETQYFGPGTRLLVL.

V usage is TRBV27 and J usage is TRBJ2-3; no reliable D call. There are 14 residues in the CDR3. Trimming took 1 base from V and 4 from J, leaving 9 bases between them. Germline V gives CDR1 MNHEY, CDR2 SMNVEV (reference sequence). CDR3 protein: CASSLYEAADTQYF. DNA of the CDR3: TGTGCCAGCAGTTTATATGAGGCGGCAGATACGCAGTATTTT.

In its sample, this clone was seen once. The CDR3 nucleotides are TGTGCCAGCAGCCAGGGGGGGCCCGGATCCACTAATGAAAAACTGTTTTTT. It specifies CASSQGGPGSTNEKLFF. The rearrangement links TRBV7-9 to TRBJ1-4; TRBD1 agrees at 7 bases. Germline assignment: CDR1 SEHNR and CDR2 FQNEAQ (reference sequence). The CDR3 consists of 17 residues. The V gene end was trimmed by 5 bases and the J gene end by 2 bases; junction bases not matched to a gene: 11.

The chain uses TRBV5-1 and TRBJ1-2; D perhaps matches TRBD1 (6 bases). Germline CDR1 and CDR2: SGHRS and YFSETQ. Between the trimmed V and J ends, which lost 0 bases and 12 bases, there was a span of 15 bases. The CDR3 covers 13 residues. CDR3 residues: CASSLETGTFDTF. In DNA, the CDR3 is TGCGCCAGCAGCTTGGAAACAGGGACCTTTGACACCTTC.

The genes are TRBV6-5 and TRBJ2-3; D gene uncertain. The CDR3 contains 14 residues. CDR1 MNHEY and CDR2 SVGAGI come from the germline V gene. The V end lost 0 bases, the J end lost 4 bases, and 8 bases lay between the germline ends. CDR3 residues: CASSYSRRADTQYF. The CDR3 region has the DNA TGTGCCAGCAGTTACTCGCGACGCGCAGATACGCAGTATTTT.

The genes are TRBV13 and TRBJ2-3, with 14 bases that match TRBD2. Germline CDR1 and CDR2: PRHDT and FYEKMQ (reference sequence). This CDR3 is built from 17 residues. Germline trimming cut 3 bases from V and 5 bases from J; bases unmatched to any gene: 7. CDR3 amino acids: CASSLRLAGGQVDTQYF. The DNA of the CDR3 is TGTGCCAGCAGCTTGCGACTAGCGGGGGGGCAAGTAGATACGCAGTATTTT.

This CDR3 is CASSLGAGLAGELFF. The CDR3 nucleotides read TGTGCCAGCAGCTTAGGGGCAGGGCTGGCCGGGGAGCTGTTTTTT. The chain links TRBV7-2 to TRBJ2-2; maybe TRBD1 (5 bases). Germline loops: CDR1 SGHTA, CDR2 FQGNSA. Trimming removed 1 base at V and 6 bases at J, with 12 bases between. The CDR3 is 15 amino acids.

The CDR3 protein is CASSHRTSGTSYNEQFF. In nucleotides, the CDR3 is TGTGCCAGCAGCCACCGGACTAGCGGGACCTCCTACAATGAGCAGTTCTTC. This chain joins TRBV6-2 or TRBV6-3 and TRBJ2-1, with 12 positions matching TRBD2. The CDR3 runs 17 residues. The V gene end was trimmed by 6 bases and the J gene end by 0 bases; junction bases not matched to a gene: 6. CDR1 and CDR2 from the germline V gene are MNHEY and SVGEGT.

This clone was seen a few times. The gene calls are TRBV18 and TRBJ1-5; 7 bases are shared with TRBD1. This CDR3 comprises 17 residues. CDR1 and CDR2 (germline): KGHSH, LQKENI. V was pared by 2 bases and J by 6 bases, with 13 bases of the junction left unmatched. The DNA of the CDR3 is TGTGCCAGCTCACCAATGCAGGGGGTTGAGGGGGGTCAGCCCCAGCATTTT. Its translation is CASSPMQGVEGGQPQHF. The variable domain in full, with the rest retrieved from reference TRBV18 and TRBJ1-5, is NAGVMQNPRHLVRRRGQEARLRCSPMKGHSHVYWYRQLPEEGLKFMVYLQKENIIDESGMPKERFSAEFPKEGPSILRIQQVVRGDSAAYFCASSPMQGVEGGQPQHFGDGTRLSIL.

The rearrangement links TRBV7-9 to TRBJ2-2; no reliable D call. CDR3 length: 15 residues. The V gene lost 0 bases and the J gene lost 4 bases, with 9 bases spanning the gap. Germline V gene data show CDR1 as SEHNR and CDR2 as FQNEAQ (reference sequence). The CDR3 here is CASSLARTVTGELFF. The CDR3 DNA follows: TGTGCCAGCAGCTTAGCGAGAACGGTCACCGGGGAGCTGTTTTTT.

Only a few counts were recorded for this clone. V usage is TRBV18 and J usage is TRBJ1-2, with D possibly matching TRBD1 (5 bases). Per the germline V gene, CDR1 is KGHSH and CDR2 is LQKENI. The CDR3 contains 14 residues. V was pared by 3 bases and J by 4 bases, with 12 bases between. The CDR3 DNA sequence: TGTGCCAGCTCACCTTCCAGGGAGGTCTATGGCTACACCTTC. This encodes CASSPSREVYGYTF.